This entry concerns a single TCR beta chain. The sample originates from a study of blood T cells in healthy people across ages. The germline CDR1 and CDR2 sequences are SGHKS and YYEKEE (reference sequence). The CDR3 loop spans 13 amino acids. V was shortened by 1 base and J by 1 base, with 5 bases between the two germline ends. PCR was performed a second time for about 7 to 12 cycles using a sample-barcoded 5' primer and a J-beta primer mix. TCRdb redid the calling of the 5' RACE reads with MiXCR, one entry per CDR3 protein. The sample records roughly 570,000 distinct CDR3 sequences, approximately 25% being singletons.

The TCR comes from a woman aged 70-85 years in good health. Source material: blood. V is TRBV5-5 and J is TRBJ2-5; D gene uncertain. Here the CDR3 DNA reads TGTGCCAGCAGCTTGTCCTTCCAAGAGACCCAGTACTTC. Amino acid sequence: CASSLSFQETQYF.